Following are 3 T cell receptor beta chains from one sample sequenced in a study of shared clonotypes between healthy human individuals. Generated by immunoSEQ multiplex PCR, the TCRdb table keeps only in-frame clones and is missing some. This table holds 560,000 or so clones, around 96% found once. Naivety among CD8 cells was defined by CD45RO negativity and positive CCR7 selection, thereby excluding terminally differentiated effector memory CD45RA+ cells. The sequencing sample was made of naive CD8+ T cells sorted from blood. The receptors were sampled from a woman aged 25 to 45 in good health.

The V call is TRBV7-9, the J call TRBJ2-7; D unresolved. Per the germline V gene, CDR1 is SEHNR and CDR2 is FQNEAQ (reference sequence). CDR3 length: 13 residues. V lost 1 base and J 6 bases, leaving 10 bases between the germline ends. This CDR3 reads CASSLGLDVEQYF. The CDR3 region has the DNA TGTGCCAGCAGCTTAGGGCTTGACGTCGAGCAGTACTTC.

The chain recombines TRBV14 with TRBJ2-1, with D uncertain. Germline values: CDR1 SGHDN, CDR2 FVKESK. The length of the CDR3 is 15 residues. V was clipped by 6 bases and J by 8 bases, with 20 bases between them. Here the CDR3 DNA reads TGTGCCAGCAGTTCACACCCAGCCTCTATCGATGAGCAGTTCTTC. The encoded protein is CASSSHPASIDEQFF.

This chain links TRBV21-1 with TRBJ2-3. TRBV21-1 represents a pseudogene. This CDR3 is 15 amino acids long. The CDR3 sequence: CASSQKGDITDTQYF. The CDR3 DNA reads as TGTGCCAGCAGCCAAAAGGGTGATATCACAGATACGCAGTATTTT.